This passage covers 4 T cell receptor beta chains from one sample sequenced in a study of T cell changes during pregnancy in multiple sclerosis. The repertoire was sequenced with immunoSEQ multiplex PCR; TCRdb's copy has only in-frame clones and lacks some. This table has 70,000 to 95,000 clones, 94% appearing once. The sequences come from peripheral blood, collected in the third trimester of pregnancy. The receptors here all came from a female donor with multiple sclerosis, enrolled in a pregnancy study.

In DNA form, the CDR3 reads TGTGCCAGCAGTTCCGGCTACGAGCAGTACTTC. This gives the protein CASSSGYEQYF. This chain links TRBV27 with TRBJ2-7; D ambiguous. The germline CDR1 and CDR2 sequences are MNHEY and SMNVEV (reference sequence). V was clipped by 4 bases and J by 3 bases, with 4 bases between them. CDR3 size: 11 residues.

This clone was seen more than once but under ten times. In nucleotides, the CDR3 is TGTGCCAGCAGCTTGCGGGCCGATCAGCCCCAGCATTTT. It codes for CASSLRADQPQHF. This chain connects TRBV11-2 to TRBJ1-5, with D hard to call. Germline V CDR1 and CDR2: SGHAT, FQNNGV. Trimming took off 3 bases at V and 5 bases at J, with 8 bases between the two ends. The CDR3 is made up of 13 amino acids.

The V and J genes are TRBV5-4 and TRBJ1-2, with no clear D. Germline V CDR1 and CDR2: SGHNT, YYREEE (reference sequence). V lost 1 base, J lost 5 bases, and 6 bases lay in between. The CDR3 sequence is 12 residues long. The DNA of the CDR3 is TGTGCCAGCAGCTTGACTGGTTATGGCTACACCTTC. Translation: CASSLTGYGYTF.

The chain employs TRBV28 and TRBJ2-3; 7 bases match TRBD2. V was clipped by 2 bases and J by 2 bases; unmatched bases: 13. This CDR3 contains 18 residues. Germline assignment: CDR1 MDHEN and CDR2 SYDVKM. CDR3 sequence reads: CASSLAIWSSGLTDTQYF. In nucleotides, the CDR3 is TGTGCCAGCAGTTTAGCAATTTGGTCTAGCGGTCTCACAGATACGCAGTATTTT.